These T cell receptor beta chains were read from a single sample in a study of TIL therapy for anti-PD-1-resistant metastatic lung cancer. Repertoires were generated with immunoSEQ multiplex PCR, while TCRdb's copy carries only in-frame clones and drops some. Altogether some 90,000 clones are present, about two thirds being singletons, with the ten largest covering about a tenth. Sequencing used tumor tissue, obtained at baseline. Every receptor here comes from a person between 25 and 80 years old with non-small cell lung cancer. Each CDR3 is given with its conserved first and last residue. The D gene is left open where the match is weak. Expanded clones are given a class, and other clones once, few, many or no size at all.

v_call,j_call,clone_size,d_call,cdr3_aa,cdr3_nt
TRBV6-2/TRBV6-3,TRBJ1-5,few,.,CASSQRVSNQPQHF,TGTGCCAGCAGTCAAAGGGTAAGCAATCAGCCCCAGCATTTT
TRBV28,TRBJ1-1,.,.,CASRTTLTVEAFF,TGTGCCAGCAGAACTACCCTAACGGTTGAAGCTTTCTTT
TRBV9,TRBJ1-1,many,.,CASSVGGTNTEAFF,TGTGCCAGCAGCGTAGGAGGGACTAACACTGAAGCTTTCTTT
TRBV7-9,TRBJ1-2,few,TRBD1,CASSLEGGAGYGYTF,TGTGCCAGCAGCTTAGAAGGGGGCGCTGGGTATGGCTACACCTTC
TRBV5-4,TRBJ2-5,.,.,CASSFRDKETQYF,TGTGCCAGCAGCTTCCGTGACAAAGAGACCCAGTACTTC
TRBV10-3,TRBJ1-2,few,.,CANSDRGEGYTF,TGTGCCAACTCAGATCGGGGGGAAGGCTACACCTTC
TRBV10-3,TRBJ2-7,.,.,CATTDAGEQYF,TGTGCCACCACTGATGCTGGCGAGCAGTACTTC
TRBV5-4,TRBJ2-3,.,TRBD2,CASSFSSGGTSTDTQYF,TGTGCCAGCAGCTTTAGTAGCGGGGGGACTAGCACAGATACGCAGTATTTT
TRBV21-1,TRBJ1-2,.,.,CASSKVRGDNYGYTF,TGTGCCAGCAGCAAAGTGAGGGGAGATAACTATGGCTACACCTTC
TRBV28,TRBJ1-2,.,.,CASSDYGYTF,TGTGCCAGCAGTGATTATGGCTACACCTTC
TRBV7-6,TRBJ2-7,.,.,CASSLPAVGYGGASSYEQYF,TGTGCCAGCAGCTTGCCGGCGGTGGGGTATGGTGGGGCGAGCTCCTACGAGCAGTACTTC
TRBV6-5,TRBJ2-7,.,TRBD2,CAGVSGGSSYEQYF,TGTGCCGGTGTTAGCGGGGGGAGCTCCTACGAGCAGTACTTC
TRBV7-3,TRBJ2-1,.,TRBD2,CASSVTSGSRNEQFF,TGTGCCAGCAGCGTAACTAGCGGGAGCCGCAATGAGCAGTTCTTC
TRBV7-2,TRBJ2-3,.,.,CASSLAPGTRGDTQYF,TGTGCCAGCAGCTTAGCCCCAGGGACTCGCGGAGATACGCAGTATTTT
TRBV6-6,TRBJ1-2,.,.,CASSLRSYGYTF,TGTGCCAGCAGCCTCAGGTCTTATGGCTACACCTTC
TRBV7-2,TRBJ1-2,.,.,CASSPAGEFNYGYTF,TGTGCCAGCAGCCCGGCAGGGGAGTTTAACTATGGCTACACCTTC
TRBV28,TRBJ2-1,once,TRBD2,CASSLVTSGTYNEQFF,TGTGCCAGCAGTTTGGTGACTAGCGGGACCTACAATGAGCAGTTCTTC
TRBV11-2,TRBJ2-6,.,.,CASSRGAGSGANVLTF,TGTGCCAGCAGCAGGGGGGCTGGGTCCGGGGCCAACGTCCTGACTTTC
TRBV6-2/TRBV6-3,TRBJ2-5,.,TRBD2,CASSYLAGGQNQETQYF,TGTGCCAGCAGTTACCTAGCGGGGGGTCAAAACCAAGAGACCCAGTACTTC
TRBV5-1,TRBJ1-5,.,.,CASSLTVDQPQHF,TGCGCCAGCAGCTTGACAGTGGATCAGCCCCAGCATTTT
TRBV7-8,TRBJ2-7,many,.,CASSFGGATHEQYF,TGTGCCAGCAGCTTTGGGGGGGCGACTCACGAGCAGTACTTC
TRBV21-1,TRBJ2-7,.,.,CASRRGSYEQYF,TGTGCCAGCAGGAGGGGTTCCTACGAGCAGTACTTC
TRBV7-6,TRBJ2-2,.,TRBD2,CASSLEPSGNTGELFF,TGTGCCAGCAGCTTAGAGCCTAGCGGAAACACCGGGGAGCTGTTTTTT
TRBV24-1,TRBJ2-1,few,TRBD2,CATSDLRTSGIRNEQFF,TGTGCCACCAGTGATCTTCGAACTAGCGGGATACGCAATGAGCAGTTCTTC
TRBV6-4,TRBJ2-7,.,TRBD1,CASLVDRYTYEQYF,TGTGCCAGTTTGGTGGACAGGTATACCTACGAGCAGTACTTC
TRBV19,TRBJ1-2,few,.,CASTERIRVNYGYTF,TGTGCCAGTACAGAAAGGATCAGAGTAAACTATGGCTACACCTTC
TRBV6-5,TRBJ2-7,.,.,CASSYVGNMNEQYF,TGTGCCAGCAGTTATGTGGGGAATATGAACGAGCAGTACTTC
TRBV7-9,TRBJ2-7,.,.,CASSFSGEQYF,TGTGCCAGCAGCTTTTCCGGCGAGCAGTACTTC
TRBV7-3,TRBJ2-7,.,.,CASSSTGPSYEQYF,TGTGCCAGCAGCTCAACTGGGCCCTCCTACGAGCAGTACTTC
TRBV18,TRBJ2-5,many,TRBD2,CASSRREREQETQYF,TGTGCCAGCTCCCGGCGGGAGAGGGAACAAGAGACCCAGTACTTC
TRBV5-1,TRBJ1-6,.,.,CASSLADGRNSPLHF,TGCGCCAGCAGCTTGGCCGACGGTAGGAATTCACCCCTCCACTTT
TRBV7-9,TRBJ1-1,many,.,CASSLGQGNTEAFF,TGTGCCAGCAGCTTAGGTCAGGGCAACACTGAAGCTTTCTTT
TRBV9,TRBJ2-1,.,TRBD2,CASSVAQFPGLADNEQFF,TGTGCCAGCAGCGTAGCCCAATTTCCGGGACTAGCGGACAATGAGCAGTTCTTC
TRBV28,TRBJ2-7,many,.,CASSFIAGESYEQYF,TGTGCCAGCAGTTTTATCGCAGGAGAGTCGTACGAGCAGTACTTC
TRBV28,TRBJ1-2,.,TRBD1,CASAGQVYGYTF,TGTGCCAGCGCGGGACAGGTATATGGCTACACCTTC
TRBV5-1,TRBJ2-1,.,.,CASSLGQPYNEQFF,TGCGCCAGCAGCTTGGGACAGCCTTACAATGAGCAGTTCTTC
TRBV9,TRBJ2-1,.,.,CASSVEPRSNYNEQFF,TGTGCCAGCAGCGTAGAACCCCGATCTAACTACAATGAGCAGTTCTTC
TRBV9,TRBJ1-6,once,.,CASSVGWSSYNSPLHF,TGTGCCAGCAGCGTAGGGTGGAGCTCCTATAATTCACCCCTCCACTTT
TRBV24-1,TRBJ1-3,.,.,CATSETSGAHSGNTIYF,TGTGCCACCAGTGAGACGAGTGGGGCACACTCTGGAAACACCATATATTTT
TRBV6-2/TRBV6-3,TRBJ1-5,.,.,CASSSQGRGNQPQHF,TGTGCCAGCAGTTCCCAAGGACGAGGAAATCAGCCCCAGCATTTT
TRBV3-1/TRBV3-2,TRBJ1-2,.,.,CASPGGGDPLYGYTF,TGTGCCAGCCCCGGGGGAGGGGACCCTCTCTATGGCTACACCTTC
TRBV24-1,TRBJ2-2,.,.,CATSDLQGSAEPGELFF,TGTGCCACCAGTGATTTGCAGGGATCCGCCGAACCCGGGGAGCTGTTTTTT
TRBV7-2,TRBJ2-7,.,.,CASSSFSLYEQYF,TGTGCCAGCAGCTCTTTCTCCCTCTACGAGCAGTACTTC
TRBV27,TRBJ1-2,many,TRBD1,CASSLAPQGRDGYTF,TGTGCCAGCAGTTTAGCACCACAGGGGAGGGATGGCTACACCTTC
TRBV27,TRBJ2-3,.,.,CASSPPVVRPDTQYF,TGTGCCAGCAGCCCTCCGGTGGTTAGGCCAGATACGCAGTATTTT
TRBV7-9,TRBJ2-3,.,.,CASSHGSSTGTQYF,TGTGCCAGCAGCCACGGGAGCTCCACAGGTACGCAGTATTTT
TRBV2,TRBJ1-4,.,.,CASSGQVYATNEKLFF,TGTGCCAGCAGTGGACAGGTCTATGCAACTAATGAAAAACTGTTTTTT
TRBV19,TRBJ2-2,few,.,CASSTSQGWGELFF,TGTGCCAGTAGTACCTCACAGGGCTGGGGGGAGCTGTTTTTT
TRBV28,TRBJ2-6,.,.,CASTGQSFSGANVLTF,TGTGCCAGCACGGGACAAAGCTTCTCTGGGGCCAACGTCCTGACTTTC
TRBV5-1,TRBJ1-6,once,.,CASSPVADPNSPLHF,TGCGCCAGCAGCCCGGTAGCAGATCCAAATTCACCCCTCCACTTT
TRBV7-6,TRBJ1-2,.,.,CASSFPWGYGYTF,TGTGCCAGCAGCTTTCCCTGGGGCTATGGCTACACCTTC
TRBV5-5,TRBJ2-1,.,.,CASSGSGWEQFF,TGTGCCAGCAGCGGGTCAGGCTGGGAGCAGTTCTTC
TRBV28,TRBJ2-7,few,.,CASSFVGSRTEQYF,TGTGCCAGCAGTTTTGTCGGGAGCCGTACGGAGCAGTACTTC
TRBV5-6,TRBJ2-1,once,.,CASVLSLYNEQFF,TGTGCCAGCGTACTCTCCTTATACAATGAGCAGTTCTTC
TRBV28,TRBJ2-5,.,TRBD2,CASSLGREGLSRETQYF,TGTGCCAGCAGTTTGGGGCGGGAGGGCCTATCGAGGGAGACCCAGTACTTC
TRBV6-1,TRBJ2-3,.,TRBD2,CASSEWTSGSPDTQYF,TGTGCCAGCAGTGAATGGACTAGCGGGAGTCCAGATACGCAGTATTTT
TRBV19,TRBJ1-5,few,.,CASSIERGYQPQHF,TGTGCCAGTAGTATAGAAAGGGGGTACCAGCCCCAGCATTTT
TRBV30,TRBJ1-3,few,.,CASYSGNTIYF,TGTGCCTCCTACTCTGGAAACACCATATATTTT